This T cell receptor beta chain was observed in a study of T cells in Graves' hyperthyroidism and ophthalmopathy. Study summary: The authors collected peripheral blood at initial diagnosis, before any treatment.

Amplification yielded TCR beta CDR3 regions, with RNA transcripts as the source. During a first-round RT-PCR of the TCR CDR3, the HTBI primer set was used. TCRdb re-called the multiplex PCR reads with MiXCR, one entry per CDR3 protein. The sample includes approximately 300,000 distinct CDR3 sequences, around 15% of them seen just once. Extraction of PBMCs used 8 to 10 ml of fresh peripheral blood. Material for sequencing was blood. The receptor's source is a woman aged 55-70 years with Graves' ophthalmopathy.

The CDR3 protein is CASDLDRVSGNTIYF. CDR3 DNA sequence: TGTGCCAGCGACCTCGACAGGGTCTCTGGAAACACCATATATTTT. The chain has TRBV12-3 or TRBV12-4 and TRBJ1-3; 7 bases agree with TRBD1. CDR3 length: 15 residues. The V gene end was trimmed by 8 bases and the J gene end by 0 bases; junction bases not matched to a gene: 7.